These 19 T cell receptor beta chains were all obtained from the same sample, sequenced in a study of cytomegalovirus exposure and HLA in healthy donors. The PCR made use of 60 Vbeta and 13 Jbeta primers. Sequencing used immunoSEQ multiplex PCR; TCRdb keeps in-frame clones, though not all of them. Of about 110,000 clones in the sample, around 85% were seen once. Sequencing used PBMCs. The receptors here all came from a man in his thirties or forties in good health and CMV-seronegative.

The rearrangement links TRBV4-1 to TRBJ2-2; 7 nucleotides align to TRBD1. The germline V gene encodes CDR1 MGHRA and CDR2 YSYEKL. This CDR3 is built from 15 residues. Trimming took 4 bases from V and 3 from J; bases not matched to a gene: 5. The CDR3 DNA reads as TGCGCCAGCAGCCGCACTACAGGGGACACCGGGGAGCTGTTTTTT. This gives the protein CASSRTTGDTGELFF.

The chain joins TRBV5-1 to TRBJ2-5; 7 nucleotides match TRBD2. This CDR3 region has 14 residues. Trimming cost V 3 bases and J 0 bases; bases outside gene matches: 2. The germline V gene has CDR1 SGHRS and CDR2 YFSETQ. The CDR3 DNA reads TGCGCCAGCAGCTGGGGGGGGGACCAAGAGACCCAGTACTTC. It specifies CASSWGGDQETQYF. Based on the CDR3 plus reference TRBV5-1 and TRBJ2-5, the full variable domain is KAGVTQTPRYLIKTRGQQVTLSCSPISGHRSVSWYQQTPGQGLQFLFEYFSETQRNKGNFPGRFSGRQFSNSRSEMNVSTLELGDSALYLCASSWGGDQETQYFGPGTRLLVL.

This clone came up a few times. The chain couples TRBV5-1 to TRBJ2-7, with D perhaps matching TRBD1 (5 bases). This CDR3 is built from 15 residues. Germline-derived CDR1 and CDR2 are SGHRS and YFSETQ. V lost 0 bases to trimming and J lost 7 bases, with 17 bases between them. CDR3 loop: CASSLGWGISREQYF. In DNA form, the CDR3 reads TGCGCCAGCAGCTTGGGATGGGGCATCTCTAGAGAGCAGTACTTC.

The CDR3 spells CASSFGQITNEKLFF. The CDR3 nucleotides read TGTGCCAGCAGTTTCGGACAGATAACTAATGAAAAACTGTTTTTT. J is TRBJ1-4 and V is TRBV13, with D possibly TRBD1 on 6 matching bases. Deletions cut 6 bases from V and 1 base from J, with 12 bases between. Germline CDR1 is PRHDT and CDR2 is FYEKMQ (reference sequence). The CDR3 spans 15 residues.

The rearrangement uses TRBV7-2 and TRBJ2-3; D might be TRBD1 (5 bases). CDR3 size: 10 residues. V dropped 6 bases and J dropped 12 bases, with 10 bases sitting between them. Germline V CDR1 and CDR2: SGHTA, FQGNSA. This chain's CDR3 is CASRGAFQYF. The CDR3 coding sequence is TGTGCCAGCAGAGGGGCCTTTCAGTATTTT.

The chain's CDR3 is CAWKKGTGNTEAFF. In DNA, the CDR3 is TGTGCCTGGAAAAAAGGAACAGGGAACACTGAAGCTTTCTTT. V gene TRBV30 combines with J gene TRBJ1-1; the D gene is possibly TRBD1 (5 bases). V was pared by 4 bases and J by 1 base, with 13 bases between. CDR1 and CDR2 from the germline V gene are GTSNPN and SVGIG (reference sequence). CDR3 size: 14 residues.

The chain employs TRBV6-6 and TRBJ1-1, with 7 positions matching TRBD1. V shed 6 bases and J 2 bases; nucleotides not matched to a gene: 9. The CDR3 spans 15 residues. Germline loops: CDR1 MNHNY, CDR2 SVGAGI (reference sequence). CDR3 residues: CASSLMTGLNTEAFF. The CDR3 DNA follows: TGTGCCAGCAGCCTCATGACAGGGTTAAACACTGAAGCTTTCTTT.

This chain links TRBV5-1 with TRBJ2-7; 9 positions agree with TRBD1. V lost 5 bases, J lost 4 bases, and 10 bases stayed unmatched. The CDR3 is made up of 15 amino acids. Germline V gene sequence: CDR1 SGHRS, CDR2 YFSETQ. Written as DNA, the CDR3 is TGCGCCAGCAGTCGACCGGGACAGGGAAGTTACGAGCAGTACTTC. Amino acids: CASSRPGQGSYEQYF.

The gene calls are TRBV7-3 and TRBJ1-2; 9 nucleotides line up with TRBD1. The CDR3 sequence is 19 residues long. V was clipped by 5 bases and J by 5 bases; unmatched bases: 21. Germline V gives CDR1 SGHTA, CDR2 FQGTGA. DNA of the CDR3: TGTGCCAGCAGCCCCCGAACCGGGACAGGGAGGTTCGGGGGTTATGGCTACACCTTC. This gives the protein CASSPRTGTGRFGGYGYTF. Full variable domain (remainder filled in from reference TRBV7-3 and TRBJ1-2): GAGVSQTPSNKVTEKGKYVELRCDPISGHTALYWYRQSLGQGPEFLIYFQGTGAADDSGLPNDRFFAVRPEGSVSTLKIQRTERGDSAVYLCASSPRTGTGRFGGYGYTFGSGTRLTVV.

The chain recombines TRBV7-2 with TRBJ2-2, with 8 bases fitting TRBD2. Germline V gene lookup returns CDR1 SGHTA and CDR2 FQGNSA. This CDR3 contains 15 residues. After removal of 5 bases from V and 1 base from J, the junction contained 3 bases not matched to a gene. CDR3 coding DNA: TGTGCCAGCAGCGGGCGGGGGGTGAACACCGGGGAGCTGTTTTTT. It translates to CASSGRGVNTGELFF.

This clone was seen only once. The chain has TRBV11-2 and TRBJ1-2, with 7 bases that match TRBD1. Germline V CDR1 and CDR2: SGHAT, FQNNGV. V lost 4 bases and J lost 3; bases outside the gene matches: 11. This CDR3 is 16 amino acids long. DNA of the CDR3: TGTGCCAGCAGCTCTCCAAGACAGGGTAGGGACTATGGCTACACCTTC. It is translated as CASSSPRQGRDYGYTF. Full variable domain (missing parts from reference TRBV11-2 and TRBJ1-2): EAGVAQSPRYKIIEKRQSVAFWCNPISGHATLYWYQQILGQGPKLLIQFQNNGVVDDSQLPKDRFSAERLKGVDSTLKIQPAKLEDSAVYLCASSSPRQGRDYGYTFGSGTRLTVV.

This chain links TRBV4-1 with TRBJ2-7; a possible D gene is TRBD2 (5 bases). V was trimmed by 4 bases and J by 2 bases, leaving 15 bases between them. This CDR3 has 15 residues. The germline V gene has CDR1 MGHRA and CDR2 YSYEKL. CDR3 residues: CASSLWGSAPYEQYF. As DNA, the CDR3 is TGCGCCAGCAGCCTCTGGGGTAGCGCGCCCTACGAGCAGTACTTC.

The sample holds a few counts of this clone. This chain links TRBV6-5 with TRBJ2-1, with a possible D match to TRBD2 (7 bases). This CDR3 comprises 15 residues. Germline V gene sequence: CDR1 MNHEY, CDR2 SVGAGI. The V end lost 0 bases, the J end lost 2 bases, and 8 bases lay between the germline ends. CDR3 in DNA: TGTGCCAGCAGTTACTCGCGGGGGCCCTACAATGAGCAGTTCTTC. It translates to CASSYSRGPYNEQFF.

This chain connects TRBV18 to TRBJ1-1; D remains ambiguous. The germline CDR1 and CDR2 sequences are KGHSH and LQKENI. The V and J ends lost 0 bases and 0 bases respectively, with 8 bases between them. This CDR3 is 15 amino acids long. CDR3 protein: CASSPPYSMNTEAFF. The CDR3, as DNA: TGTGCCAGCTCACCACCTTACAGTATGAACACTGAAGCTTTCTTT.

In its sample, this clone was seen once. CDR3 coding DNA: TGTGCCAGCAGTATAGGACAGGGCAACATTCAGTACTTC. Protein product: CASSIGQGNIQYF. This rearrangement joins TRBV27 to TRBJ2-4, with 8 bases matching TRBD1. The ends lost 5 bases at V and 7 bases at J; junction bases unmatched: 4. Germline lookup yields CDR1 MNHEY and CDR2 SMNVEV (reference sequence). The CDR3 sequence is 13 residues long.

V and J are TRBV7-2 and TRBJ2-7; 11 bases fit TRBD2. The CDR3 runs to 15 residues. In germline, CDR1 is SGHTA, CDR2 FQGNSA. J lost 5 bases, V lost 5 bases, and 8 bases had no gene match. The CDR3: CASSPWGLAVHEQYF. The CDR3 DNA reads as TGTGCCAGCAGCCCGTGGGGACTAGCGGTCCACGAGCAGTACTTC.

The chain uses TRBV6-5 and TRBJ1-5; D is possibly TRBD1 (5 bases). Germline CDR1 MNHEY, CDR2 SVGAGI. This CDR3 spans 16 amino acids. The V end was cut by 4 bases, the J end by 4 bases, with 17 bases between. The CDR3 is CASSSRTRGMNQPQHF. CDR3 coding DNA: TGTGCCAGCAGTTCACGGACAAGAGGAATGAATCAGCCCCAGCATTTT.

The V call is TRBV29-1, the J call TRBJ2-5; a weak D match, TRBD2 (6 bases). Germline-derived CDR1 and CDR2 are SQVTM and ANQGSEA. The CDR3 totals 13 residues. The V end was cut by 7 bases, the J end by 5 bases, with 17 bases between. CDR3 in amino acids: CSASGTAPETQYF. In DNA, the CDR3 is TGCAGCGCTTCAGGGACTGCCCCCGAGACCCAGTACTTC. The variable domain in full, with the rest retrieved from reference TRBV29-1 and TRBJ2-5, is SAVISQKPSRDICQRGTSLTIQCQVDSQVTMMFWYRQQPGQSLTLIATANQGSEATYESGFVIDKFPISRPNLTFSTLTVSNMSPEDSSIYLCSASGTAPETQYFGPGTRLLVL.

This clone has more than one count but fewer than ten. The chain is built from TRBV29-1 and TRBJ1-5; 8 nucleotides match TRBD1. CDR3 length equals 12 residues. Unmatched junction bases numbered 1, after V lost 5 bases and J lost 4 bases. In germline, CDR1 is SQVTM, CDR2 ANQGSEA. The CDR3 loop is CSVRQGNQPQHF. DNA for the CDR3: TGCAGCGTTAGACAGGGGAATCAGCCCCAGCATTTT.